This T cell receptor (beta chain) was recorded in a study of early T cells in non-severe SARS-CoV-2 infection (dated by TCRdb to about 2021). In the study overall: Because TCR sequencing relied on bulk RNA taken from unsorted whole blood, pairing of alpha and beta chains was not possible.

What the research found in general, with its limitations: VDJdb matching was skewed toward anti-spike CD8 responses and likely underestimated virus-specific expansions, missing private and CD4 specificities.

Trimming leaves V shorter by 2 bases and J shorter by 3 bases, with the junction holding 10 bases beyond the gene matches. Counted from cysteine to phenylalanine, this CDR3 has 16 amino acids. The entry retains the CDR3 DNA only, 48 bases that are in frame from base 1. CDR1 SGHNT and CDR2 YYREEE are derived from the germline V gene (reference sequence). The study was a case-control design nested within a healthcare worker cohort in London, UK, with weekly nasopharyngeal swab PCR tests and blood sampling. Between 23 and 31 March 2020, the week of the UK lockdown, healthcare workers were enrolled and then followed up weekly for as long as 16 weeks. Receptor amplification or capture employed 5' RACE. Data came from a NextSeq 500. Unique molecular identifiers were attached to individual cDNA molecules in the TCR library protocol so that sequencing error and PCR bias could be corrected. Both TCR alpha and beta chains were sequenced, and tight co-correlation was observed between alpha and beta sequence abundances in each sample. On the study's bioinformatics: V gene, J gene and CDR3 annotation of TCR sequences was performed with Decombinator V4. Expanded TCRs were defined as changing significantly between any two time points under a Poisson model with p below 0.0001. Abundances of TCRs were expressed as counts per million after normalisation to the total number of TCRs sequenced in each sample. MAIT TCRs were defined by TRAV1-2 paired with TRAJ12, TRAJ20 or TRAJ33, and iNKT TCRs by TRAV10 paired with TRAJ18. VDJdb, accessed 1 November 2021, was searched for CMV, EBV and SARS-CoV-2 annotated TCRs, excluding TCRs annotated for multiple antigens. Using fastp trimming at Q25 and MiXCR clonotype assembly, TCRdb reanalyzed the public sequencing data and kept in-frame beta chains. Records with the same CDR3 protein are collapsed into one entry carrying the most frequent genes and DNA. For this entry, the V and J calls and clone size follow TCRdb and not the study's own pipeline. This sample holds some 57,000 distinct CDR3 sequences; around an eighth were observed only once. 4.8% of the sample belongs to the ten largest clones.

Of note for this clonotype: Its antigen remains undetermined. No per-base quality is available; no much larger clone lies one base away.

The sequenced sample consisted of whole blood. The sequence came from an adult who was a healthcare worker with PCR-confirmed SARS-CoV-2 infection or an uninfected control (not recorded which). Here the chain combines TRBV5-4 and TRBJ2-5, and TRBD2 aligns with 7 junction nucleotides. The nucleotides read TGTGCCAGCAGCTTCGATTTGGCGGGAGTTAAAGAGACCCAGTACTTC. Its translation is CASSFDLAGVKETQYF.